This passage covers 2 T cell receptor beta chains from one sample sequenced in a study of T cell responses to AZD1222 COVID-19 vaccine (dated by TCRdb to the early 2020s). The library was generated by the immunoSEQ multiplex PCR assay. TCRdb mirrors the immuneACCESS table, restricted to in-frame sequences. Some clones are absent from its copies; in checked studies, under half trace to an unresolved V gene, and the reason for the others is unknown. Recorded for this sample are roughly 180,000 clones; about 90% of them occurred a single time. 1.5% to 2% of the sample is in the top ten clones. The meaning of the sample's time point label: about 28 days (+/-7) after the second vaccine dose. Here the sequenced sample was peripheral blood, taken 28 days after the second AZD1222 dose. The receptors shown here come from an adult who received the AZD1222 COVID-19 vaccine.

This chain uses TRBV9 with TRBJ2-1, with a tentative D call TRBD2 (5 bases). Per the germline V gene, CDR1 is SGDLS and CDR2 is YYNGEE. V lost 6 bases to trimming and J lost 6 bases, with 19 bases between them. The CDR3 extends over 15 amino acids. CDR3 sequence reads: CASTRSAQIPNEQFF. As DNA, the CDR3 is TGTGCCAGCACCCGTAGCGCTCAAATACCCAATGAGCAGTTCTTC.

The chain recombines TRBV9 with TRBJ2-1, with TRBD1 as a possible D gene (6 bases). The germline V and J ends were trimmed by 4 bases and 2 bases, with 13 bases remaining between them. This CDR3 is 15 amino acids long. The germline gives CDR1 SGDLS, CDR2 YYNGEE. CDR3 bases: TGTGCCAGCAGCTCAACAGGGTGGACCTACAATGAGCAGTTCTTC. It is translated as CASSSTGWTYNEQFF.